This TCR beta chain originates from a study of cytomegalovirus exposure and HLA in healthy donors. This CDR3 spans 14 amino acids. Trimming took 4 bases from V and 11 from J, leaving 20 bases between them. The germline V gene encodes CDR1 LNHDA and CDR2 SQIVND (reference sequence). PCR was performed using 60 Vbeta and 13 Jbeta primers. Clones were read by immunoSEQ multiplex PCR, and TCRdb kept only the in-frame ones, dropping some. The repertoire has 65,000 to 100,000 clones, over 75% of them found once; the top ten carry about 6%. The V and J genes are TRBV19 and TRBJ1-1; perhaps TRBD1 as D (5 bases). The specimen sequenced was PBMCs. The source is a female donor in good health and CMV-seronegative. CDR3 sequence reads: CASSTQAGLEGAFF. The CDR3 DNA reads TGTGCCAGTAGTACCCAGGCAGGGTTAGAAGGGGCTTTCTTT.